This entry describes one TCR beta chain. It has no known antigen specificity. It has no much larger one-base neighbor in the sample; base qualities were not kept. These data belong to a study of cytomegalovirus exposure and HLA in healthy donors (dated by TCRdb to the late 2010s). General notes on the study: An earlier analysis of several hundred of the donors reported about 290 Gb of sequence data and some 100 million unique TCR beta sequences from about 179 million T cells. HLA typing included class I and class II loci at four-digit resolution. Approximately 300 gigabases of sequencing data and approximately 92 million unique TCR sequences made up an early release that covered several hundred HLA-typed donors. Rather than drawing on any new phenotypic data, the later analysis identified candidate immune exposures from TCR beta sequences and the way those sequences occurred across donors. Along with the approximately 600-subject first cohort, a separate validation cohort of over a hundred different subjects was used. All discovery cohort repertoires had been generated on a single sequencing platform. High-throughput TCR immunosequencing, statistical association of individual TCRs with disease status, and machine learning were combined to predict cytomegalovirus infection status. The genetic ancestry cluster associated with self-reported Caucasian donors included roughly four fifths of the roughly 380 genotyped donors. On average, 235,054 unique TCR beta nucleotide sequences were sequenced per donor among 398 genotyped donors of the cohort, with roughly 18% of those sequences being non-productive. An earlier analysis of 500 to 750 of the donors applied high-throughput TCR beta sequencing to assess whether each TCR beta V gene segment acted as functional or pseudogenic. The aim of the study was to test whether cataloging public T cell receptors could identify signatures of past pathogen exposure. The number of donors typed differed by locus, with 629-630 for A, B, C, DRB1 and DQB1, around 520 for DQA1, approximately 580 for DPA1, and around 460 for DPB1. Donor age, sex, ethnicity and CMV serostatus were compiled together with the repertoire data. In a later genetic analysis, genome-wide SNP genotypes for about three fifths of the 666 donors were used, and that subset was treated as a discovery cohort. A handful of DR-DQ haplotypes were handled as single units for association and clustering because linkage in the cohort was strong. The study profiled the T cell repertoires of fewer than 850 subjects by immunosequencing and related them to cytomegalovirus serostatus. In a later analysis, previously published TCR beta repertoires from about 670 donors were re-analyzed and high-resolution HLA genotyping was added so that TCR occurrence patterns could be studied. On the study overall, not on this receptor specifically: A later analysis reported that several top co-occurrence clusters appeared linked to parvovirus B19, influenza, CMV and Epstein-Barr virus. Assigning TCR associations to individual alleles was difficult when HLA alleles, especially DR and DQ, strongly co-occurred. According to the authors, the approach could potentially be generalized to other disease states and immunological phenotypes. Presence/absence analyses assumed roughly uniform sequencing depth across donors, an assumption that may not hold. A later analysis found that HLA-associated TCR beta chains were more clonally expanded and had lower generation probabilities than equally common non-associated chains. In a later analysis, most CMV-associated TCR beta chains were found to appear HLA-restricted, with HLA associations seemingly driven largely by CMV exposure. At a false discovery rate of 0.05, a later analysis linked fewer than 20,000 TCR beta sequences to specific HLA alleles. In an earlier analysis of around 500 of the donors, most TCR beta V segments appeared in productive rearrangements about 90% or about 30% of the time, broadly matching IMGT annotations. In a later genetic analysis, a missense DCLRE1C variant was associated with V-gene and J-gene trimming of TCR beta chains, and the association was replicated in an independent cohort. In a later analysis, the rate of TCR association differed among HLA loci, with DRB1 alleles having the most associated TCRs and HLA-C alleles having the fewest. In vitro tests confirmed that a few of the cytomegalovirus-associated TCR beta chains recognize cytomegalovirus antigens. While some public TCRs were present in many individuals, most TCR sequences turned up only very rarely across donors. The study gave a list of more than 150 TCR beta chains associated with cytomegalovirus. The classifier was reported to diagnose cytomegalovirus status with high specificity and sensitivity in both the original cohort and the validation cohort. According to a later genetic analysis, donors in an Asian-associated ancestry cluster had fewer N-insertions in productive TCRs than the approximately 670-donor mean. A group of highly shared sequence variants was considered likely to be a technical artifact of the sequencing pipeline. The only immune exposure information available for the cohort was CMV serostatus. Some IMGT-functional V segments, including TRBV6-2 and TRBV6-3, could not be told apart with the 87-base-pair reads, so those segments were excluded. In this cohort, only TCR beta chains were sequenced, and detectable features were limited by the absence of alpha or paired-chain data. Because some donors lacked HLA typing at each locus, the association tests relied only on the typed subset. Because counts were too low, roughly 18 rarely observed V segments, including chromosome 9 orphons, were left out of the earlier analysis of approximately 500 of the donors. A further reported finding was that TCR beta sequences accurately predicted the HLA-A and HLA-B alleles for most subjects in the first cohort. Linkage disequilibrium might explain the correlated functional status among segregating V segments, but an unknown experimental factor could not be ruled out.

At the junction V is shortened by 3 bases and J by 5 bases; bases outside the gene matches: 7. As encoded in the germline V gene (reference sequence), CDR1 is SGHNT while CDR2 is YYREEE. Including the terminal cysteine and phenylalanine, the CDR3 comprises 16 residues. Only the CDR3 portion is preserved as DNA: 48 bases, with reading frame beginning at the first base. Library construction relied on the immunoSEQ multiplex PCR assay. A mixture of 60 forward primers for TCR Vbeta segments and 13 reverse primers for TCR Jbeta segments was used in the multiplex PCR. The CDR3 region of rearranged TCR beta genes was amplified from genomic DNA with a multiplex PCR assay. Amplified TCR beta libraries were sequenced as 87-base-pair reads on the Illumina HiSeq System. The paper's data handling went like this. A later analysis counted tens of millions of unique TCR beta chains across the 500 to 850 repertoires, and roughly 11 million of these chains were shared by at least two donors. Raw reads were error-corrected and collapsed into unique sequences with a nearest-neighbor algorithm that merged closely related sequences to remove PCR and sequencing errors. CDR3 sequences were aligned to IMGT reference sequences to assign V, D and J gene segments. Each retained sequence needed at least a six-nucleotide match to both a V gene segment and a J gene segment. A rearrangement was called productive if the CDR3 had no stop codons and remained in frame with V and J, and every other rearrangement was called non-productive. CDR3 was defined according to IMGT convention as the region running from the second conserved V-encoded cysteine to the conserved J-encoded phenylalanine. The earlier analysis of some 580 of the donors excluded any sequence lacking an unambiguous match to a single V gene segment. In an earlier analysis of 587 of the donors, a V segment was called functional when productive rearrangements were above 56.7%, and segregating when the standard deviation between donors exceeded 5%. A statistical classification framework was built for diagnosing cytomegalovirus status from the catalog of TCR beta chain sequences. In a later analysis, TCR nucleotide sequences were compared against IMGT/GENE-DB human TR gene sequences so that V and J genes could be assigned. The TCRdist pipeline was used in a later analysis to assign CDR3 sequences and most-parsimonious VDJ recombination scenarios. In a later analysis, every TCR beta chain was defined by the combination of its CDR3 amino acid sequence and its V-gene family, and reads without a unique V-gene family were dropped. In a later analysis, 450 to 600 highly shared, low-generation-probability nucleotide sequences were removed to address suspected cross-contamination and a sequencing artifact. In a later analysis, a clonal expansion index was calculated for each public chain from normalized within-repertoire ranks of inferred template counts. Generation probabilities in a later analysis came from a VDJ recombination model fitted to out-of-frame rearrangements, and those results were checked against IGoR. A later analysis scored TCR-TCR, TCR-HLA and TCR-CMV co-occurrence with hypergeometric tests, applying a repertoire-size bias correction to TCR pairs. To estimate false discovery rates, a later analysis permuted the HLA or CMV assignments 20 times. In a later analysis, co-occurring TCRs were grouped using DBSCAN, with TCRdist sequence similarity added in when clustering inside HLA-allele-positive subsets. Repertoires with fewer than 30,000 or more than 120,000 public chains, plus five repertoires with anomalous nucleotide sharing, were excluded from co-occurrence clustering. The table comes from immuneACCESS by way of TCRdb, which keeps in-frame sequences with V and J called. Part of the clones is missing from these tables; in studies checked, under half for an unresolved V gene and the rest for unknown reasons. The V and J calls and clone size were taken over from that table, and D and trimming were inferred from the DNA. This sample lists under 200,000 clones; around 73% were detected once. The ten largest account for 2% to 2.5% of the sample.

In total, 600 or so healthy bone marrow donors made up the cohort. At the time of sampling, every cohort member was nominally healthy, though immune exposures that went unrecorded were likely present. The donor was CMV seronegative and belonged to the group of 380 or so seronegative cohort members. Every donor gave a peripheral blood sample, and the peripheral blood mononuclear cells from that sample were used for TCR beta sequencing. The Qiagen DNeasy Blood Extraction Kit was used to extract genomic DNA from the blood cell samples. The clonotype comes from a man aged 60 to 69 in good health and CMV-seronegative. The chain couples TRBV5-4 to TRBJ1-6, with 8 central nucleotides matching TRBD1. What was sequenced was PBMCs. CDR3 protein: CASSYPRTGNNSPLHF. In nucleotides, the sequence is TGTGCCAGCAGCTACCCACGGACAGGGAATAATTCACCCCTCCACTTT.